The 24 T cell receptor beta chains below come from one sample, sequenced in a study of blood T cell repertoires in COVID-19. Produced via immunoSEQ multiplex PCR; TCRdb's table is partial and in-frame only. The sample yields about 110,000 clones, 88% seen once. What was sequenced was peripheral blood. The receptor source for this set is a human donor in a cohort sampled during active COVID-19.

The chain combines TRBV5-1 with TRBJ1-2; TRBD1 might be the D (6 bases). Germline V gene sequence: CDR1 SGHRS, CDR2 YFSETQ. The V end was cut by 4 bases, the J end by 2 bases, with 9 bases between. CDR3 length: 13 residues. In nucleotides, the CDR3 is TGCGCCAGCAGCCCAGGACAGAACTATGGCTACACCTTC. The encoded protein is CASSPGQNYGYTF.

The genes are TRBV7-9 and TRBJ2-7; 8 bases are a match to TRBD2. This CDR3 has 15 residues. Losses at the gene ends were 1 base for V and 0 bases for J; bases not matched to a gene: 2. In germline, CDR1 is SEHNR, CDR2 FQNEAQ (reference sequence). The CDR3 region has the DNA TGTGCCAGCAGCTTAGGGAGCGGGAGCTCCTACGAGCAGTACTTC. Protein sequence: CASSLGSGSSYEQYF.

The rearrangement uses TRBV18 and TRBJ1-2; D might be TRBD1 (5 bases). Germline V gene data show CDR1 as KGHSH and CDR2 as LQKENI. V dropped 3 bases and J dropped 1 base, with 9 bases sitting between them. The CDR3 loop spans 14 amino acids. The CDR3 is CASSPRQNNYGYTF. CDR3 coding DNA: TGTGCCAGCTCACCTCGACAGAATAACTATGGCTACACCTTC. Supplemented by reference TRBV18 and TRBJ1-2, the full variable domain reads NAGVMQNPRHLVRRRGQEARLRCSPMKGHSHVYWYRQLPEEGLKFMVYLQKENIIDESGMPKERFSAEFPKEGPSILRIQQVVRGDSAAYFCASSPRQNNYGYTFGSGTRLTVV.

The chain couples TRBV5-1 to TRBJ1-1; TRBD1 is a possible D gene (5 bases). CDR1 and CDR2 (germline): SGHRS, YFSETQ. V shed 4 bases and J shed 6 bases, with 13 bases lying between them. There are 13 residues in the CDR3. The CDR3 spells CASSTQGIAEAFF. CDR3 in DNA: TGCGCCAGCAGCACCCAGGGAATCGCTGAAGCTTTCTTT.

The V call is TRBV30, the J call TRBJ1-3; D not certain. V lost 0 bases, J lost 2 bases, and 5 bases lay in between. The CDR3 length is 13 residues. Germline CDR1 and CDR2: GTSNPN and SVGIG (reference sequence). The CDR3 DNA reads TGTGCCTGGAGTGTGGCAGCTGGAAACACCATATATTTT. Its protein product is CAWSVAAGNTIYF. Drawing the rest from reference TRBV30 and TRBJ1-3, the complete variable domain is SQTIHQWPATLVQPVGSPLSLECTVEGTSNPNLYWYRQAAGRGLQLLFYSVGIGQISSEVPQNLSASRPQDRQFILSSKKLLLSDSGFYLCAWSVAAGNTIYFGEGSWLTVV.

This clone occurred once. V and J are TRBV5-1 and TRBJ2-7; unclear D gene. This CDR3 has 15 residues. Looked up from germline, CDR1 is SGHRS and CDR2 is YFSETQ. Trimming stripped 3 bases from V and 0 bases from J, with 13 bases between. Written as DNA, the CDR3 is TGCGCCAGCAGCTCACCCCGACGGGTCTCCTACGAGCAGTACTTC. Residues: CASSSPRRVSYEQYF. The full variable domain, in which reference TRBV5-1 and TRBJ2-7 provide the parts outside the CDR3, is KAGVTQTPRYLIKTRGQQVTLSCSPISGHRSVSWYQQTPGQGLQFLFEYFSETQRNKGNFPGRFSGRQFSNSRSEMNVSTLELGDSALYLCASSSPRRVSYEQYFGPGTRLTVT.

This clone was counted a single time. This sequence joins TRBV7-3 and TRBJ2-1; D ambiguous. The CDR3 consists of 13 residues. Trimming stripped 1 base from V and 6 bases from J, with 7 bases between. Germline CDR1 and CDR2: SGHTA and FQGTGA. This chain's CDR3 is CASSLMGPNEQFF. The CDR3 DNA reads as TGTGCCAGCAGCTTAATGGGCCCCAATGAGCAGTTCTTC.

This chain uses TRBV3-1 (or the pseudogene TRBV3-2) with TRBJ2-2, with 10 bases matching TRBD1. Germline CDR1 is LGHDT and CDR2 is YNNKEL (reference sequence). V gave up 4 bases and J gave up 4 bases; unmatched junction bases: 9. CDR3 size: 17 residues. For the CDR3, the DNA is TGTGCCAGCAGCCTCCCGGGACAGGGGATCGGCACCGGGGAGCTGTTTTTT. Its protein product is CASSLPGQGIGTGELFF.

This clone was recorded only once. CDR3 nucleotides: TGTGCCACGTCCGCAGGGACCGGGGAGCTGTTTTTT. As protein: CATSAGTGELFF. The chain is built from TRBV24-1 and TRBJ2-2, with D perhaps matching TRBD1 (5 bases). Between the trimmed V and J ends, which lost 10 bases and 5 bases, there was a span of 10 bases. The CDR3 covers 12 residues. Germline CDR1 and CDR2: KGHDR and SFDVKD.

This clone came up once. This chain uses TRBV30 with TRBJ1-5, with 11 nucleotides matching TRBD1. CDR1 GTSNPN and CDR2 SVGIG come from the germline V gene (reference sequence). The CDR3 runs 18 residues. Trimming at V came to 2 bases and at J to 0 bases, leaving 9 bases not matched to a gene. The DNA for the CDR3 is TGTGCCTGGAGTCCCGGGACAGGGGGAAGGTATAGCAATCAGCCCCAGCATTTT. Translation: CAWSPGTGGRYSNQPQHF.

The V gene is TRBV5-4, the J gene TRBJ2-1; 10 positions agree with TRBD2. This CDR3 has 15 amino acids. V dropped 5 bases and J dropped 8; count of bases not matched to a gene: 10. Germline V CDR1 and CDR2: SGHNT, YYREEE (reference sequence). The DNA of the CDR3 is TGTGCCAGCAGTCCTAGCGGGAGTAATATCGATGAGCAGTTCTTC. It translates to CASSPSGSNIDEQFF.

This clone was counted between two and nine times. The CDR3 sequence is CASSPQLRELGNTEAFF. In DNA form, the CDR3 reads TGTGCCAGCAGTCCGCAACTAAGGGAGCTGGGGAACACTGAAGCTTTCTTT. The chain couples TRBV27 to TRBJ1-1; no clear D. The CDR3 extends over 17 amino acids. V lost 5 bases, J lost 1 base, and 20 bases lay in between. Germline loops: CDR1 MNHEY, CDR2 SMNVEV (reference sequence).

V and J are TRBV10-3 and TRBJ2-3; 9 nucleotides agree with TRBD2. The CDR3 has 12 residues. CDR1 is ENHRY, CDR2 SYGVKD, per germline. The junction had 6 bases not matched to a gene; V was cut back by 8 bases and J by 9 bases. CDR3 loop: CAILRGGGTQYF. The CDR3 DNA reads as TGTGCCATCCTCCGCGGGGGGGGGACGCAGTATTTT.

The genes are TRBV6-5 and TRBJ2-3; the match to TRBD2 covers 7 bases. This CDR3 has 16 residues. With V trimmed by 4 bases and J by 3 bases, 10 bases remained unmatched. The germline gives CDR1 MNHEY, CDR2 SVGAGI. The CDR3, as DNA: TGTGCCAGCAGTTCACTGGGGGGGTTTTCAACAGATACGCAGTATTTT. Translation: CASSSLGGFSTDTQYF.

The chain carries TRBV27 and TRBJ1-1, with a possible D match to TRBD1 (6 bases). V lost 6 bases and J lost 8, with 16 bases in between. The CDR3 sequence is 13 residues long. Per germline, CDR1 MNHEY and CDR2 SMNVEV (reference sequence). Written as DNA, the CDR3 is TGTGCCAGCAGAGACGCGCAGGGGACAGAAGCTTTCTTT. It encodes CASRDAQGTEAFF.

The sample holds a few counts of this clone. V gene TRBV6-2 or TRBV6-3 combines with J gene TRBJ1-4; the D is unclear. Germline CDR1 and CDR2: MNHEY and SVGEGT. The V and J ends lost 5 bases and 6 bases respectively, with 4 bases between them. This CDR3 is 11 amino acids long. In DNA, the CDR3 is TGTGCCAGCAGTCCCTATGAAAAACTGTTTTTT. It translates to CASSPYEKLFF.

The chain uses TRBV4-2 and TRBJ1-2; tentative D call: TRBD1 (6 bases). There are 15 residues in the CDR3. The V gene's germline CDR1 is LGHNA and CDR2 YNFKEQ. The V and J ends lost 1 base and 4 bases respectively, with 13 bases between them. CDR3: CASSQAQGEVYGYTF. The CDR3 nucleotides read TGTGCCAGCAGCCAAGCACAGGGAGAGGTCTATGGCTACACCTTC.

The rearrangement uses TRBV5-1 and TRBJ2-6; weak D call: TRBD2 (6 bases). The CDR3 contains 15 residues. Per the germline V gene, CDR1 is SGHRS and CDR2 is YFSETQ. V lost 4 bases and J lost 2, with 10 bases in between. CDR3 coding DNA: TGCGCCAGCAGCCAAGGAGGGACTGGGGCCAACGTCCTGACTTTC. Its protein is CASSQGGTGANVLTF.

The chain links TRBV4-1 to TRBJ2-5; 8 bases align to TRBD2. CDR1 and CDR2 (germline): MGHRA, YSYEKL. CDR3 length: 16 residues. Trimming at V came to 0 bases and at J to 2 bases, leaving 5 bases not matched to a gene. DNA for the CDR3: TGCGCCAGCAGCCAAGATTCTAGCGGGCTTCAAGAGACCCAGTACTTC. This gives the protein CASSQDSSGLQETQYF.

This chain uses TRBV2 with TRBJ2-1; TRBD2 might be the D (5 bases). The germline V and J ends were trimmed by 1 base and 5 bases, with 12 bases remaining between them. Germline V gene data show CDR1 as SNHLY and CDR2 as FYNNEI. The CDR3 has 15 residues. The CDR3 sequence is CASSEVVGLNNEQFF. The CDR3 bases are TGTGCCAGCAGTGAAGTGGTAGGACTTAACAATGAGCAGTTCTTC.

The rearrangement links TRBV5-8 to TRBJ2-1; D perhaps matches TRBD2 (5 bases). Germline loops: CDR1 SGHTS, CDR2 YDEGEE. V was shortened by 1 base and J by 1 base, with 15 bases between the two germline ends. The CDR3 runs 17 residues. CDR3 nucleotide sequence: TGTGCCAGCAGCTTGAGAGGTGATCGGGGTTCCTACAATGAGCAGTTCTTC. It yields the protein CASSLRGDRGSYNEQFF. Supplemented by reference TRBV5-8 and TRBJ2-1, the full variable domain reads EAGVTQSPTHLIKTRGQQATLRCSPISGHTSVYWYQQALGLGLQFLLWYDEGEERNRGNFPPRFSGRQFPNYSSELNVNALELEDSALYLCASSLRGDRGSYNEQFFGPGTRLTVL.

The V and J genes are TRBV18 and TRBJ1-1; D possibly corresponds to TRBD1 (5 bases). The CDR3 is 13 amino acids. With 3 bases removed from V and 8 bases from J, the gap between germline ends came to 13 bases. Per germline, CDR1 KGHSH and CDR2 LQKENI. CDR3 nucleotide sequence: TGTGCCAGCTCACCGGGGGGTTCGTTGGAAGCTTTCTTT. It is translated as CASSPGGSLEAFF.

The gene calls are TRBV30 and TRBJ2-1; D is perhaps TRBD2 (6 bases). Germline assignment: CDR1 GTSNPN and CDR2 SVGIG (reference sequence). The CDR3 length is 16 residues. The germline V and J ends were trimmed by 0 bases and 1 base, with 13 bases remaining between them. The CDR3 loop reads CAWSVLGSGSYNEQFF. CDR3 nucleotide sequence: TGTGCCTGGAGTGTACTAGGTAGCGGATCCTACAATGAGCAGTTCTTC.

The chain couples TRBV27 to TRBJ1-2, with 8 positions matching TRBD1. Germline V gene lookup returns CDR1 MNHEY and CDR2 SMNVEV (reference sequence). The CDR3 is 15 amino acids. Trimming at V came to 5 bases and at J to 2 bases, leaving 7 bases not matched to a gene. The CDR3 sequence: CASSPQGQANYGYTF. The CDR3 nucleotides are TGTGCCAGCAGTCCCCAGGGACAGGCAAACTATGGCTACACCTTC.